The 27 T cell receptor beta chains presented below share a single source sample, sequenced in a study of cytomegalovirus exposure and HLA in healthy donors. PCR amplification relied on 60 Vbeta primers (plus 13 Jbeta primers). Repertoires were generated with immunoSEQ multiplex PCR, while TCRdb's copy carries only in-frame clones and drops some. The sample includes 140,000 to 150,000 clones, 76% seen only once; the top ten take approximately 1.6%. Sequences were obtained from PBMCs. The receptors here all came from a woman in her 40s in good health and CMV-seronegative.

This chain links TRBV13 with TRBJ2-7; D unresolved. This CDR3 is built from 13 residues. The V end lost 0 bases, the J end lost 2 bases, and 5 bases lay between the germline ends. Germline CDR1 and CDR2: PRHDT and FYEKMQ (reference sequence). The CDR3 sequence: CASSLGRTYEQYF. The DNA for the CDR3 is TGTGCCAGCAGCTTAGGCCGTACCTACGAGCAGTACTTC.

V is TRBV19 and J is TRBJ2-5; TRBD2 matches at 7 bases. The CDR3 sequence is 13 residues long. Trimming took 2 bases from V and 5 from J; bases not matched to a gene: 2. Germline V gene lookup returns CDR1 LNHDA and CDR2 SQIVND (reference sequence). The CDR3 nucleotides read TGTGCCAGTAGTATACGGGGAGGGGAGACCCAGTACTTC. Its protein product is CASSIRGGETQYF.

The chain employs TRBV12-5 and TRBJ2-7; 7 bases agree with TRBD1. The CDR3 covers 16 residues. Unmatched junction bases numbered 6, after V lost 0 bases and J lost 1 base. Germline V lookup: CDR1 LGHNT, CDR2 FRNRAP. The CDR3 bases are TGTGCTAGTGGTTTGGTATTAGGGGGCCCTTCCTACGAGCAGTACTTC. Protein sequence: CASGLVLGGPSYEQYF.

This clone was picked up a small number of times. This chain joins TRBV15 and TRBJ1-4; a possible D gene is TRBD1 (5 bases). CDR3 size: 15 residues. Looked up from germline, CDR1 is LNHNV and CDR2 is YYDKDF (reference sequence). Trimming cost V 0 bases and J 3 bases, with 8 bases left between them. The CDR3 nucleotides are TGTGCCACCAGCAGAGACAGGGAGGCTAATGAAAAACTGTTTTTT. This sequence encodes CATSRDREANEKLFF.

The CDR3 protein is CASSLLTGATLNTEAFF. The CDR3 DNA is TGTGCCAGCAGTTTATTAACAGGCGCTACTTTAAACACTGAAGCTTTCTTT. The gene calls are TRBV28 and TRBJ1-1; perhaps TRBD1 as D (5 bases). The V end lost 1 base, the J end lost 2 bases, and 17 bases lay between the germline ends. Germline V CDR1 and CDR2: MDHEN, SYDVKM. The CDR3 contains 17 residues.

V and J are TRBV5-1 and TRBJ2-5; D is perhaps TRBD2 (6 bases). Germline V CDR1 and CDR2: SGHRS, YFSETQ. V lost 7 bases and J lost 4, with 23 bases in between. The CDR3 spans 16 residues. The CDR3 DNA is TGCGCCAGCGGCCACGCGTCCAGCGGGTTTGGAGAGACCCAGTACTTC. The encoded protein is CASGHASSGFGETQYF.

The rearrangement uses TRBV10-3 and TRBJ2-3, with TRBD1 matching over 10 bases. CDR1 and CDR2 from the germline V gene are ENHRY and SYGVKD. CDR3 length: 15 amino acids. Unmatched junction bases numbered 6, after V lost 6 bases and J lost 3 bases. Here the CDR3 reads CAIRLTGGLTDTQYF. CDR3 nucleotide sequence: TGTGCCATCAGATTGACAGGGGGCCTGACAGATACGCAGTATTTT.

This chain links TRBV12-5 with TRBJ2-5; tentative D call: TRBD1 (6 bases). Trimming took 5 bases from V and 1 from J, leaving 11 bases between them. This CDR3 has 14 amino acids. Looked up from germline, CDR1 is LGHNT and CDR2 is FRNRAP. CDR3 residues: CASGPGTSQETQYF. Written as DNA, the CDR3 is TGTGCTAGTGGTCCAGGGACAAGCCAAGAGACCCAGTACTTC.

The chain has TRBV28 and TRBJ2-2; D gene unclear. Germline-derived CDR1 and CDR2 are MDHEN and SYDVKM. The CDR3 extends over 14 amino acids. With 1 base removed from V and 1 base from J, the gap between germline ends came to 4 bases. The CDR3 DNA is TGTGCCAGCAGTTTATACAAGAACACCGGGGAGCTGTTTTTT. This sequence encodes CASSLYKNTGELFF. Looking up the rest from reference TRBV28 and TRBJ2-2 gives the full variable domain: DVKVTQSSRYLVKRTGEKVFLECVQDMDHENMFWYRQDPGLGLRLIYFSYDVKMKEKGDIPEGYSVSREKKERFSLILESASTNQTSMYLCASSLYKNTGELFFGEGSRLTVL.

The J gene is TRBJ1-3, the V gene TRBV19, with 8 positions matching TRBD1. The CDR3 contains 14 residues. V gave up 7 bases and J gave up 4 bases; unmatched junction bases: 6. CDR1 LNHDA and CDR2 SQIVND come from the germline V gene (reference sequence). CDR3 sequence: CASTRTGRGNTIYF. CDR3 nucleotides: TGTGCCAGTACCCGGACAGGGAGAGGAAACACCATATATTTT.

The chain carries TRBV10-2 and TRBJ2-7; D uncertain. CDR1 is WSHSY, CDR2 SAAADI, per germline. CDR3 length: 12 residues. V shed 3 bases and J shed 3 bases, with 6 bases lying between them. The CDR3 region has the DNA TGCGCCAGCAGTGACGGCGGCTACGAGCAGTACTTC. The encoded protein is CASSDGGYEQYF.

This sequence joins TRBV13 and TRBJ2-7; 7 bases match TRBD2. V gave up 4 bases and J gave up 3 bases; unmatched junction bases: 3. Germline assignment: CDR1 PRHDT and CDR2 FYEKMQ (reference sequence). CDR3 length: 13 residues. The CDR3, as DNA: TGTGCCAGCAGCTCGACTAGCATCTACGAGCAGTACTTC. This translates into CASSSTSIYEQYF.

This clone was recorded a few times. The V gene is TRBV4-2, the J gene TRBJ1-6; a possible D gene is TRBD1 (6 bases). The CDR3 is 14 residues long. V was shortened by 0 bases and J by 8 bases, with 8 bases between the two germline ends. Per the germline V gene, CDR1 is LGHNA and CDR2 is YNFKEQ. The CDR3 bases are TGTGCCAGCAGCCAAGACAGGGGTCATTCACCCCTCCACTTT. Translated: CASSQDRGHSPLHF.

The genes are TRBV6-5 and TRBJ2-1, with no clear D. V was trimmed by 1 base and J by 0 bases, leaving 10 bases between them. CDR1 and CDR2 from the germline V gene are MNHEY and SVGAGI. This CDR3 spans 16 amino acids. The CDR3 nucleotides read TGTGCCAGCAGTTACTTTACAGCAAGCTCCTACAATGAGCAGTTCTTC. As protein: CASSYFTASSYNEQFF.

In its sample, this clone was seen a few times. This chain joins TRBV6-5 and TRBJ1-1; maybe TRBD1 (6 bases). Germline lookup yields CDR1 MNHEY and CDR2 SVGAGI. The CDR3 is 15 amino acids. V was pared by 6 bases and J by 8 bases, with 22 bases between. The CDR3: CASSDGFGTRGEAFF. The DNA of the CDR3 is TGTGCCAGCAGCGACGGATTCGGGACACGGGGCGAAGCTTTCTTT.

V usage is TRBV19 and J usage is TRBJ2-3, with 11 nucleotides matching TRBD1. Germline lookup yields CDR1 LNHDA and CDR2 SQIVND (reference sequence). V lost 5 bases, J lost 3 bases, and 10 bases stayed unmatched. The CDR3 is 17 residues long. CDR3 sequence reads: CASSSSSGTGGTDTQYF. CDR3 nucleotides: TGTGCCAGTAGTTCCTCGTCCGGGACAGGGGGGACAGATACGCAGTATTTT.

CDR3 sequence (DNA): TGTGCCAGCAGTGTAACCCAATCGGGGAAAGAGACCCAGTACTTC. Translating gives CASSVTQSGKETQYF. J is TRBJ2-5 and V is TRBV28, with TRBD2 as a possible D gene (5 bases). V was pared by 5 bases and J by 3 bases, with 16 bases between. Per germline, CDR1 MDHEN and CDR2 SYDVKM. The CDR3 has 15 residues.

V is TRBV5-1 and J is TRBJ1-2, with TRBD1 identical over 8 bases. Germline lookup yields CDR1 SGHRS and CDR2 YFSETQ. CDR3 length: 15 amino acids. V shed 2 bases, J shed 6 bases, and the junction held 9 bases outside the gene matches. CDR3 DNA: TGCGCCAGCAGCTTAGTAGGACAGGGTAGCCATGGCTACACCTTC. The encoded protein is CASSLVGQGSHGYTF. Together with reference TRBV5-1 and TRBJ1-2, the CDR3 gives the full variable domain: KAGVTQTPRYLIKTRGQQVTLSCSPISGHRSVSWYQQTPGQGLQFLFEYFSETQRNKGNFPGRFSGRQFSNSRSEMNVSTLELGDSALYLCASSLVGQGSHGYTFGSGTRLTVV.

The chain couples TRBV6-5 to TRBJ1-2; the D gene is possibly TRBD1 (6 bases). Trimming cost V 2 bases and J 4 bases, with 14 bases left between them. Germline V gene data show CDR1 as MNHEY and CDR2 as SVGAGI. The CDR3 contains 15 residues. The chain's CDR3 is CASSYTLDSFYGYTF. In DNA, the CDR3 is TGTGCCAGCAGTTACACCCTGGACAGTTTCTATGGCTACACCTTC.

Details on this clone: Relative to the germline gene, one junction end is altered; a read error may explain this. V and J are TRBV7-9 and TRBJ2-2, with 8 bases lining up with TRBD1. The germline gives CDR1 SEHNR, CDR2 FQNEAQ (reference sequence). The CDR3 has 17 residues. In DNA, the CDR3 is TGTTCCAGCAGCCCCCCCCAGGGGGCGCGAGTCTCCGGGGAGCTGTTTTTT. As protein: CSSSPPQGARVSGELFF.

The gene calls are TRBV2 and TRBJ2-5; 8 nucleotides agree with TRBD1. The CDR3 covers 14 residues. V was pared by 10 bases and J by 4 bases, with 11 bases of the junction left unmatched. CDR1 and CDR2 from the germline V gene are SNHLY and FYNNEI. The CDR3 here is CAIVTGQGGETQYF. CDR3 nucleotide sequence: TGTGCCATCGTGACCGGACAGGGAGGAGAGACCCAGTACTTC.

V and J are TRBV6-5 and TRBJ2-7, with TRBD1 matching 7 bases. The CDR3 has 15 residues. V shed 5 bases, J shed 2 bases, and the junction held 9 bases outside the gene matches. Germline loops: CDR1 MNHEY, CDR2 SVGAGI. CDR3 residues: CASSLIPGQPYEQYF. CDR3 bases: TGTGCCAGCAGTCTGATACCGGGACAGCCCTACGAGCAGTACTTC.

The CDR3 DNA follows: TGTGCCAGCAGCCAAACAGGGGAGTCTCCTCACCGACTATTACCTAGGCACTACGAGCAGTACTTC. Residues: CASSQTGESPHRLLPRHYEQYF. The J gene is TRBJ2-5, the V gene TRBV27, with 7 bases that match TRBD1. The end of the DNA fits TRBJ2-7 better, so the J call may be wrong. CDR1 and CDR2 from the germline V gene are MNHEY and SMNVEV (reference sequence). The CDR3 runs 22 residues.

This clone was seen once. This sequence joins TRBV5-1 and TRBJ2-3; 7 bases align to TRBD2. The germline gives CDR1 SGHRS, CDR2 YFSETQ. CDR3 length: 15 residues. The V and J ends lost 5 bases and 1 base, in that order; junction bases with no gene match: 7. The CDR3 coding sequence is TGCGCCAGCAGAGTCCTAGCGGTGGGCACAGATACGCAGTATTTT. It yields the protein CASRVLAVGTDTQYF.

This CDR3 reads CASSSGSSGSHGEQFF. CDR3 bases: TGCGCCAGCAGCTCGGGCAGTAGCGGGAGCCACGGTGAGCAGTTCTTC. V and J are TRBV5-1 and TRBJ2-1, with TRBD2 matching over 9 bases. The germline CDR1 and CDR2 sequences are SGHRS and YFSETQ. The CDR3 runs 16 residues. The J segment lost 9 bases and the V segment lost 3 bases, leaving 13 bases of the junction unmatched.

The chain recombines TRBV5-1 with TRBJ2-2, with D possibly matching TRBD1 (5 bases). This CDR3 is built from 16 residues. Germline V lookup: CDR1 SGHRS, CDR2 YFSETQ. Trimming pared 7 bases from V and 4 bases from J, leaving 20 bases between. This CDR3 reads CASQSPDRGGTGELFF. The CDR3 coding sequence is TGCGCCAGCCAATCCCCGGATAGGGGCGGCACCGGGGAGCTGTTTTTT.

Concerning this clone itself: The same CDR3 also results from other DNA sequences found in this sample. The chain combines TRBV6-5 with TRBJ1-2, with 7 bases matching TRBD1. CDR1 is MNHEY and CDR2 is SVGAGI in the germline V gene. V shed 7 bases, J shed 4 bases, and the junction held 0 bases outside the gene matches. The CDR3 extends over 11 amino acids. This chain's CDR3 is CASTGGYGYTF. In nucleotides, the CDR3 is TGTGCCAGCACAGGGGGCTATGGCTACACCTTC.